Sequencing of this TCR beta chain was carried out in a study of T cell repertoires in cytomegalovirus infection. Study at large: Well-studied HLA-B-restricted CMV epitopes were used in the study alongside recently identified HLA-C-restricted ones. Based on public TCR beta signatures, there were indications of CMV infection and of a matching HLA type. Study outcomes and limitations: Summed public TCR beta family frequency identified CMV carriers bearing the relevant HLA.

Via MiXCR, TCRdb re-called the reads, giving one row per CDR3 protein. The sample holds hundreds of thousands of distinct CDR3 sequences, approximately 32% seen once. This clonotype is a singleton in its sample. Its antigen is unidentified. The V gene's germline CDR1 is SGHTA and CDR2 FQGNSA. Trimming left V 1 base short and J 5 bases short, with 12 bases between. This CDR3 is built from 14 residues. The material was cultured CD8+ T cells from PBMCs, obtained from culture after CMV antigen stimulation. The receptor was isolated from a human donor in good health (CMV status not recorded). Some clones in this sample may be carry-over from other donors' samples. V and J are TRBV7-2 and TRBJ2-7; perhaps D is TRBD1 or TRBD2 (6 bases each). The CDR3 reads CASSLGGGQNEQYF. Written as DNA, the CDR3 is TGTGCCAGCAGCTTAGGAGGGGGGCAGAACGAGCAGTACTTC. Together with reference TRBV7-2 and TRBJ2-7, the CDR3 gives the full variable domain: GAGVSQSPSNKVTEKGKDVELRCDPISGHTALYWYRQSLGQGLEFLIYFQGNSAPDKSGLPSDRFSAERTGGSVSTLTIQRTQQEDSAVYLCASSLGGGQNEQYFGPGTRLTVT.